This TCR beta chain was observed in a study of blood T cell repertoires in COVID-19. Study-level information: In each case, the material was cDNA or gDNA derived from T cells, B-cell-depleted T cells, or PBMCs.

As originally analysed: Reference gene primer amplification gave nucleated cell count estimates. Profiled with immunoSEQ multiplex PCR; TCRdb holds only in-frame clones, not every one. V and J calls and clone size come straight from that table; D and trimming were deduced from the DNA. The sample records 9,500 to 15,000 clones, about 88% being singletons. This CDR3 is built from 14 residues. Trimming took 7 bases from V and 3 from J; bases not matched to a gene: 6. In germline, CDR1 is MGHDK, CDR2 SYGVNS. The specimen was peripheral blood. The chain couples TRBV25-1 to TRBJ1-3; TRBD1 agrees at 7 bases. The source of this sequence is a man between 65 and 80 years old with active COVID-19. The chain's CDR3 is CASKETGFGNTIYF. CDR3 bases: TGTGCCAGCAAAGAGACAGGGTTTGGAAACACCATATATTTT.